This TCR beta chain originates from a study of CD8 T cells in ankylosing spondylitis. This clonotype was seen only a few times. The antigen is undetermined. As the method for making TCR beta libraries, quantitative 5'-RACE with molecular barcodes was used. Each CDR3 protein is one row after TCRdb ran MiXCR on the 5' RACE reads. The sample lists fewer than 500,000 distinct CDR3 sequences; roughly a quarter were seen once. Whole-study results and caveats: Blood of patients with ankylosing spondylitis appeared to be characterized by a TCR beta motif of several highly homologous variants. Clones linked to the disease showed a CD8+ phenotype. They occurred at relatively low frequencies in peripheral blood. Before this, some motif variants had been reported in reactive arthritis synovial fluid and blood. Reportedly, matched ankylosing spondylitis synovial fluid was significantly enriched for disease-linked clones.

Trimming took 0 bases from V and 2 from J; bases not matched to a gene: 8. Germline values: CDR1 LNHNV, CDR2 YYDKDF (reference sequence). The CDR3 is made up of 17 amino acids. The rearrangement links TRBV15 to TRBJ2-3, with 7 bases matching TRBD2. This receptor was obtained from a male donor with ankylosing spondylitis. Input material: blood, either unsorted or a sorted T cell fraction (not recorded which). This CDR3 is CATSRDAGDFFTDTQYF. CDR3 nucleotide sequence: TGTGCCACCAGCAGAGATGCGGGAGACTTTTTCACAGATACGCAGTATTTT.